This TCR beta chain is from a study of T cell responses to AZD1222 COVID-19 vaccine. Study details: Pooling of second doses given at about 4 or about 12 weeks was done.

Overall study findings and caveats: Sampling captured repertoires only after the peak T cell response.

The data were produced by immunoSEQ multiplex PCR, yet TCRdb's version contains in-frame clones alone and is incomplete. The sample consists of some 100,000 clones, around nine tenths of them appearing once. With respect to this clone: Its specificity is not known.

The sample in question was peripheral blood, obtained on day 0 of AZD1222 vaccination. The receptor comes from an adult in good health.

The chain's CDR3 is CASSLPGRTYEQYF. The CDR3 region has the DNA TGTGCCAGCAGCCTCCCGGGACGGACCTACGAGCAGTACTTC. V gene TRBV14 combines with J gene TRBJ2-7; the D call may be TRBD1 or TRBD2 (5 bases each). V lost 4 bases and J lost 2, with 12 bases in between. The V gene's germline CDR1 is SGHDN and CDR2 FVKESK. The CDR3 is made up of 14 amino acids.